This entry lists 4 T cell receptor beta chains sequenced from one sample in a study of T-cell reconstitution after alpha-beta-depleted transplantation in children. Preparation of the TCRbeta library involved a method that used unique molecular identifiers. One entry per CDR3 protein, called by TCRdb with MiXCR from the PCR reads. The profile shows roughly 500,000 distinct CDR3 sequences, approximately 30% of them singletons. The source was PBMCs from the stem cell graft donor, collected from the stem cell graft. These receptors were obtained from a human donor who donated a stem cell graft to a child with aplastic anemia.

The V gene is TRBV11-2, the J gene TRBJ2-5; perhaps TRBD2 as D (5 bases). Trimming left V 4 bases short and J 5 bases short, with 26 bases between. CDR3 size: 18 residues. CDR1 and CDR2 from the germline V gene are SGHAT and FQNNGV. This chain's CDR3 is CASSSGIGGGPTGETQYF. Here the CDR3 DNA reads TGTGCCAGCAGCTCCGGAATCGGTGGCGGGCCTACCGGGGAGACCCAGTACTTC.

The chain links TRBV7-2 to TRBJ1-5, with D perhaps matching TRBD1 (5 bases). V was shortened by 5 bases and J by 7 bases, with 18 bases between the two germline ends. Germline V gene sequence: CDR1 SGHTA, CDR2 FQGNSA. The CDR3 totals 15 residues. In DNA form, the CDR3 reads TGTGCCAGCAGCATCAGTCAGGGTGGTGGGCAGCCCCAGCATTTT. Protein product: CASSISQGGGQPQHF.

This clonotype came up a few times. The rearrangement joins TRBV9 to TRBJ1-1, with D unresolved. Looked up from germline, CDR1 is SGDLS and CDR2 is YYNGEE. V was clipped by 0 bases and J by 5 bases, with 17 bases between them. This CDR3 has 16 amino acids. Here the CDR3 DNA reads TGTGCCAGCAGCGTAGATGGGTTAAGCTTTCCGACTGAAGCTTTCTTT. It yields the protein CASSVDGLSFPTEAFF.

The V call is TRBV12-5, the J call TRBJ1-1; TRBD1 matches 9 bases. CDR3 length: 12 amino acids. Germline trimming cut 1 base from V and 11 bases from J; bases unmatched to any gene: 2. Germline V gives CDR1 LGHNT, CDR2 FRNRAP. CDR3 DNA sequence: TGTGCTAGTGGTTTGGGGGACAGGGACGCTTTCTTT. Amino acid sequence: CASGLGDRDAFF.